The 8 T cell receptor beta chains below all came from one sample that was sequenced in a study of response to subunit inactivated influenza vaccine (dated by TCRdb to about 2018). Receptor libraries were prepared by RT-PCR. Data came from an Illumina HiSeq 2500. TCRdb reprocessed the public reads (quality trimming at Q25 with fastp, clone calling with MiXCR) and kept in-frame beta chains. All rows with the same CDR3 protein become a single entry with the most common DNA and genes. The sample includes about 780,000 distinct CDR3 sequences, with about a fifth observed a single time. Of the sample, 11% falls within the top ten clones. This specimen consisted of PBMCs from blood, obtained about 5 days after vaccination. The receptor set was obtained from a man between 45 and 60 years old who received an inactivated influenza vaccine. Donor details come from another sample of the same person, matched by shared clones.

This clonotype was seen only a few times. This rearrangement joins TRBV7-2 to TRBJ2-7; D is unresolved. The CDR3 sequence is 14 residues long. Trimming stripped 7 bases from V and 4 bases from J, with 17 bases between. Germline CDR1 reads SGHTA; CDR2 reads FQGNSA. In DNA form, the CDR3 reads TGTGCCAGCACCAACCCAACTCTGGGGTACGAGCAGTACTTC. Its translation is CASTNPTLGYEQYF. Full variable domain (rest looked up from reference TRBV7-2 and TRBJ2-7): GAGVSQSPSNKVTEKGKDVELRCDPISGHTALYWYRQSLGQGLEFLIYFQGNSAPDKSGLPSDRFSAERTGGSVSTLTIQRTQQEDSAVYLCASTNPTLGYEQYFGPGTRLTVT.

This clonotype was seen many times. V and J are TRBV20-1 and TRBJ2-3; either TRBD1 or TRBD2 may fit D (5 bases each). V was pared by 3 bases and J by 2 bases, with 6 bases between. There are 12 residues in the CDR3. Germline CDR1 DFQATT, CDR2 SNEGSKA (reference sequence). CDR3 loop: CSARGTTDTQYF. Here the CDR3 DNA reads TGCAGTGCTAGGGGGACCACAGATACGCAGTATTTT.

The genes are TRBV3-1 and TRBJ2-5, with TRBD2 matching over 10 bases. CDR1 LGHDT and CDR2 YNNKEL come from the germline V gene (reference sequence). Trimming cost V 1 base and J 2 bases; bases outside gene matches: 13. The CDR3 loop spans 19 amino acids. CDR3 DNA sequence: TGTGCCAGCAGCCAAGGCTTCAGTGGAGCGGGAGGGTTTCAAGAGACCCAGTACTTC. Translation: CASSQGFSGAGGFQETQYF.

CDR3 sequence (DNA): TGTGCCAGCAGTGAAGCGTTCAGGGATACGCAGTATTTT. Residues: CASSEAFRDTQYF. The chain employs TRBV2 and TRBJ2-3; D call uncertain. The CDR3 loop spans 13 amino acids. Deletions cut 0 bases from V and 6 bases from J, with 7 bases between. Germline V lookup: CDR1 SNHLY, CDR2 FYNNEI.

The chain uses TRBV7-9 and TRBJ2-7, with 7 bases that match TRBD1. This CDR3 is 14 amino acids long. Germline assignment: CDR1 SEHNR and CDR2 FQNEAQ (reference sequence). Unmatched junction bases numbered 11, after V lost 5 bases and J lost 7 bases. This CDR3 is CASSPRQGWSEQYF. CDR3 nucleotides: TGTGCCAGCAGCCCACGACAGGGTTGGAGTGAGCAGTACTTC.

This clonotype was counted ten times or more. The chain joins TRBV10-3 to TRBJ1-1; 7 bases match TRBD1. The CDR3 totals 15 residues. Trimming removed 3 bases from V and 0 bases from J; junction bases left unmatched: 4. Per the germline V gene, CDR1 is ENHRY and CDR2 is SYGVKD. The DNA for the CDR3 is TGTGCCATCAGTGAATCGGGACAGATGAACACTGAAGCTTTCTTT. Translated, it gives CAISESGQMNTEAFF.

The chain employs TRBV10-3 and TRBJ2-3; D gene ambiguous. The CDR3 is made up of 12 amino acids. V was clipped by 10 bases and J by 0 bases, with 8 bases between them. In germline, CDR1 is ENHRY, CDR2 SYGVKD. CDR3 sequence reads: CASQKSTDTQYF. DNA of the CDR3: TGTGCCAGTCAAAAAAGCACAGATACGCAGTATTTT.

The chain couples TRBV7-7 to TRBJ2-1; a weak D match, TRBD2 (6 bases). The CDR3 totals 19 residues. V was clipped by 5 bases and J by 1 base, with 24 bases between them. Germline values: CDR1 SSHAT, CDR2 FNYEAQ (reference sequence). Here the CDR3 reads CASSPRGSVSFGSYNEQFF. DNA of the CDR3: TGTGCCAGCAGCCCGCGGGGCAGTGTTTCGTTTGGGTCCTACAATGAGCAGTTCTTC.